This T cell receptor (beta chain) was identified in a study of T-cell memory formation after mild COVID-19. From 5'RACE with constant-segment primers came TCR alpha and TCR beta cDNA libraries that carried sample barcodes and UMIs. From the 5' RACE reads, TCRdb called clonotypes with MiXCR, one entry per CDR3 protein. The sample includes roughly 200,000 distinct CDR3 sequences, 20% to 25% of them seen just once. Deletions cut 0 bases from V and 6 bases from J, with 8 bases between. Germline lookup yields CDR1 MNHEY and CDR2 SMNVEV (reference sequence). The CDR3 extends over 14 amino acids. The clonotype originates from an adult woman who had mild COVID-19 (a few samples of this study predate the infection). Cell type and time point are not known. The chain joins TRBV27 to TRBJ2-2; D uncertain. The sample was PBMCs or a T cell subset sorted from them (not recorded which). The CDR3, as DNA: TGTGCCAGCAGTTTATCGCCGTGGGCCGGGGAGCTGTTTTTT. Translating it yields CASSLSPWAGELFF.